The 24 T cell receptor beta chains in this list originate from one sample, sequenced in a study of T cell repertoires in ileal Crohn's disease. This table comes from immunoSEQ multiplex PCR, and its TCRdb copy is limited to in-frame clones, with some not included. The sample lists 15,000 to 20,000 clones, approximately 70% seen once, with 5% to 5.5% in the top ten. The sample consisted of ileal tissue. These receptor sequences come from an adult with Crohn's disease.

V and J are TRBV27 and TRBJ1-6; perhaps TRBD1 as D (6 bases). The germline gives CDR1 MNHEY, CDR2 SMNVEV (reference sequence). Trimming removed 5 bases at V and 2 bases at J, with 19 bases between. The CDR3 loop spans 18 amino acids. In nucleotides, the CDR3 is TGTGCCAGCAGTCCCGGGGGGGGCCGAGTCACCTATAATTCACCCCTCCACTTT. It encodes CASSPGGGRVTYNSPLHF.

The rearrangement links TRBV6-6 to TRBJ1-2; 8 bases fit TRBD1. Germline CDR1 reads MNHNY; CDR2 reads SVGAGI (reference sequence). The CDR3 is 13 residues long. The J segment lost 4 bases and the V segment lost 6 bases, leaving 4 bases of the junction unmatched. The chain's CDR3 is CASSKDRVYGYTF. CDR3 coding DNA: TGTGCCAGCAGCAAGGACAGGGTCTATGGCTACACCTTC.

The rearrangement links TRBV6-1 to TRBJ2-2, with D possibly TRBD1 on 6 matching bases. CDR1 is MNHNS, CDR2 SASEGT, per germline. The germline V and J ends were trimmed by 7 bases and 3 bases, with 12 bases remaining between them. CDR3 length: 14 amino acids. The CDR3 region has the DNA TGTGCCAGCATCCTAGGACAGTACACCGGGGAGCTGTTTTTT. This sequence encodes CASILGQYTGELFF.

This clone came up once. An end of the junction does not agree with germline; a read error may underlie this. The V and J genes are TRBV15 and TRBJ2-3; TRBD2 aligns across 12 bases. The CDR3 contains 19 residues. Germline CDR1 and CDR2: LNHNV and YYDKDF (reference sequence). The CDR3 DNA is TGTGCCACCAGCCGAGAATTCCCCTCCACTAGCGGGAGGCCAGATACGCAGTATTTT. Amino acid sequence: CATSREFPSTSGRPDTQYF.

The rearrangement links TRBV19 to TRBJ2-5; no reliable D call. Germline V gives CDR1 LNHDA, CDR2 SQIVND (reference sequence). Trimming left V 5 bases short and J 5 bases short, with 12 bases between. The CDR3 has 13 amino acids. The CDR3 DNA is TGTGCCAGTAGTTTTTCCCAACGGGAGACCCAGTACTTC. Encoded protein: CASSFSQRETQYF. Looking up the rest from reference TRBV19 and TRBJ2-5 gives the full variable domain: DGGITQSPKYLFRKEGQNVTLSCEQNLNHDAMYWYRQDPGQGLRLIYYSQIVNDFQKGDIAEGYSVSREKKESFPLTVTSAQKNPTAFYLCASSFSQRETQYFGPGTRLLVL.

V and J are TRBV5-1 and TRBJ2-5, with 10 bases aligning to TRBD1. Germline assignment: CDR1 SGHRS and CDR2 YFSETQ. The CDR3 runs to 13 residues. V was clipped by 6 bases and J by 5 bases; unmatched bases: 4. The CDR3 is CASTPGQGETQYF. DNA for the CDR3: TGCGCCAGCACCCCGGGACAGGGGGAGACCCAGTACTTC.

Turning to this clone: The sample carries other DNA sequences with the same CDR3. The chain combines TRBV28 with TRBJ1-1; the D is unclear. CDR3 length: 18 amino acids. Germline-derived CDR1 and CDR2 are MDHEN and SYDVKM. V was trimmed by 2 bases and J by 2 bases, leaving 21 bases between them. The CDR3 spells CASSLLGFVPGTNTEAFF. CDR3 in DNA: TGTGCCAGCAGTTTACTGGGTTTCGTTCCGGGAACTAACACTGAAGCTTTCTTT.

The chain uses TRBV9 and TRBJ2-2, with 9 bases matching TRBD1. Germline CDR1 and CDR2: SGDLS and YYNGEE. The V and J ends lost 3 bases and 7 bases, in that order; junction bases with no gene match: 10. The CDR3 covers 16 residues. The chain's CDR3 is CASSARGDRVGGELFF. The CDR3 coding sequence is TGTGCCAGCAGCGCTCGGGGGGACAGGGTAGGCGGGGAGCTGTTTTTT.

This chain links TRBV29-1 with TRBJ2-7, with D possibly being TRBD2 (5 bases). Germline values: CDR1 SQVTM, CDR2 ANQGSEA. V was clipped by 6 bases and J by 4 bases, with 16 bases between them. This CDR3 contains 13 residues. The DNA of the CDR3 is TGCAGCGTCCCCCCGATTGGACTTTACGAGCAGTACTTC. Amino acids: CSVPPIGLYEQYF.

The rearrangement links TRBV4-1 to TRBJ2-1; 8 bases fit TRBD1. CDR1 and CDR2 from the germline V gene are MGHRA and YSYEKL. This CDR3 region has 14 residues. The V and J ends lost 4 bases and 6 bases, in that order; junction bases with no gene match: 5. CDR3 residues: CASSPRTGRNEQFF. The CDR3 nucleotides read TGCGCCAGCAGCCCGCGGACAGGGCGCAATGAGCAGTTCTTC.

V is TRBV9 and J is TRBJ2-1; 8 positions match TRBD2. Germline V CDR1 and CDR2: SGDLS, YYNGEE. CDR3 length: 14 residues. J gave up 9 bases and V 2 bases, and 7 bases lay outside the gene matches. The CDR3 DNA follows: TGTGCCAGCAGCGTGGGACTAGGTGTCGGTGAGCAGTTCTTC. This encodes CASSVGLGVGEQFF.

This clone has a single count. The chain's CDR3 is CASSSGQYEEKLFF. CDR3 nucleotide sequence: TGCGCCAGCAGCTCGGGACAGTATGAGGAAAAACTGTTTTTT. This rearrangement joins TRBV5-1 to TRBJ1-4; 7 bases align to TRBD1. J lost 8 bases, V lost 3 bases, and 7 bases had no gene match. The CDR3 length is 14 residues. Germline V gene data show CDR1 as SGHRS and CDR2 as YFSETQ. Filled out from reference TRBV5-1 and TRBJ1-4, the complete variable domain reads KAGVTQTPRYLIKTRGQQVTLSCSPISGHRSVSWYQQTPGQGLQFLFEYFSETQRNKGNFPGRFSGRQFSNSRSEMNVSTLELGDSALYLCASSSGQYEEKLFFGSGTQLSVL.

This chain joins TRBV15 and TRBJ2-3; no clear D gene. The CDR3 is 15 residues long. Trimming removed 3 bases from V and 1 base from J, with 11 bases in between. Germline CDR1 and CDR2: LNHNV and YYDKDF (reference sequence). The CDR3 sequence: CATSSLGRGTDTQYF. The CDR3 DNA follows: TGTGCCACCAGCAGCCTGGGTCGGGGCACAGATACGCAGTATTTT.

This CDR3 reads CASRVSGANVLTF. CDR3 bases: TGTGCCTCCAGGGTTTCTGGGGCCAACGTCCTGACTTTC. The rearrangement links TRBV30 to TRBJ2-6, with D possibly TRBD1 on 5 matching bases. This CDR3 has 13 amino acids. CDR1 is GTSNPN, CDR2 SVGIG, per germline (reference sequence). Trimming took 7 bases from V and 1 from J, leaving 8 bases between them. Full variable domain (missing parts from reference TRBV30 and TRBJ2-6): SQTIHQWPATLVQPVGSPLSLECTVEGTSNPNLYWYRQAAGRGLQLLFYSVGIGQISSEVPQNLSASRPQDRQFILSSKKLLLSDSGFYLCASRVSGANVLTFGAGSRLTVL.

Turning to this clone: Other DNA sequences in this sample translate to the same CDR3. The V call is TRBV7-6, the J call TRBJ1-1, with D perhaps TRBD1 (5 bases). This CDR3 has 13 amino acids. Germline V lookup: CDR1 SGHVS, CDR2 FNYEAQ. The V gene lost 5 bases and the J gene lost 0 bases, with 7 bases spanning the gap. CDR3 nucleotide sequence: TGTGCCAGCAGCAGCAGGGTGAACACTGAAGCTTTCTTT. It encodes CASSSRVNTEAFF.

The table lists this clone with a count of one. The V gene is TRBV19, the J gene TRBJ2-7; the D gene is possibly TRBD1 (6 bases). Trimming took 1 base from V and 2 from J, leaving 18 bases between them. CDR1 LNHDA and CDR2 SQIVND come from the germline V gene (reference sequence). CDR3 size: 17 residues. In nucleotides, the CDR3 is TGTGCCAGTAGTATAGGCCTTGACAGGTATCGGACCTACGAGCAGTACTTC. It is translated as CASSIGLDRYRTYEQYF.

V gene TRBV6-6 combines with J gene TRBJ2-3; possibly TRBD2 for D (5 bases). The CDR3 spans 16 residues. Germline CDR1 MNHNY, CDR2 SVGAGI (reference sequence). Trimming removed 7 bases from V and 0 bases from J, with 17 bases in between. Here the CDR3 DNA reads TGTGCCAGCATATCCACGGACGGGAAGAGCACAGATACGCAGTATTTT. Its translation is CASISTDGKSTDTQYF.

This sequence joins TRBV6-5 and TRBJ1-2; D not resolved. The CDR3 sequence is 14 residues long. V lost 2 bases and J 4 bases, leaving 11 bases between the germline ends. Germline CDR1 reads MNHEY; CDR2 reads SVGAGI. CDR3 DNA: TGTGCCAGCAGTTACGCAGGTCCTCCCTATGGCTACACCTTC. Translated, it gives CASSYAGPPYGYTF.

This chain connects TRBV25-1 to TRBJ1-5, with 7 positions matching TRBD1. V was pared by 4 bases and J by 4 bases, with 10 bases of the junction left unmatched. The CDR3 spans 16 residues. The germline gives CDR1 MGHDK, CDR2 SYGVNS. The CDR3 sequence is CASSGRDREVNQPQHF. The CDR3 nucleotides read TGTGCCAGCAGTGGGCGAGACAGGGAAGTTAATCAGCCCCAGCATTTT.

The chain joins TRBV2 to TRBJ1-3, with a weak D call TRBD1 (5 bases). CDR1 and CDR2 from the germline V gene are SNHLY and FYNNEI. V was cut by 0 bases and J by 0 bases, with 9 bases left in between. The CDR3 sequence is 16 residues long. CDR3 in DNA: TGTGCCAGCAGTGAAGCAGGGCAGGGCTCTGGAAACACCATATATTTT. It yields the protein CASSEAGQGSGNTIYF.

This clone occurred a few times. The chain combines TRBV19 with TRBJ1-2; 12 bases are a match to TRBD1. V dropped 4 bases and J dropped 7; count of bases not matched to a gene: 4. CDR3 size: 14 residues. Per germline, CDR1 LNHDA and CDR2 SQIVND (reference sequence). The CDR3 DNA sequence: TGTGCCAGTAGTACGGGACAGGGGGCTCTTGGCTACACCTTC. This translates into CASSTGQGALGYTF.

The chain links TRBV11-3 to TRBJ2-2; 9 bases line up with TRBD1. This CDR3 spans 17 amino acids. CDR1 and CDR2 from the germline V gene are SGHNT and YENEEA. Losses at the gene ends were 5 bases for V and 7 bases for J; bases not matched to a gene: 14. DNA of the CDR3: TGTGCCAGCAGCCTAAGCCGGGACAGGGAAAAATTCGGGGAGCTGTTTTTT. This codes for CASSLSRDREKFGELFF.

The chain recombines TRBV6-5 with TRBJ2-7, with TRBD1 matching over 10 bases. Germline V CDR1 and CDR2: MNHEY, SVGAGI. V lost 2 bases to trimming and J lost 5 bases; unmatched junction nucleotides: 3. This CDR3 spans 14 amino acids. DNA for the CDR3: TGTGCCAGCAGTTACGACAGGGGGCTTAACGAGCAGTACTTC. It encodes CASSYDRGLNEQYF.

The rearrangement joins TRBV20-1 to TRBJ1-2; no reliable D call. The CDR3 spans 11 residues. CDR1 and CDR2 (germline): DFQATT, SNEGSKA (reference sequence). V gave up 6 bases and J gave up 1 base, with 6 bases separating them. CDR3 amino acids: CSAEDNYGYTF. CDR3 coding DNA: TGCAGTGCCGAGGATAACTATGGCTACACCTTC.